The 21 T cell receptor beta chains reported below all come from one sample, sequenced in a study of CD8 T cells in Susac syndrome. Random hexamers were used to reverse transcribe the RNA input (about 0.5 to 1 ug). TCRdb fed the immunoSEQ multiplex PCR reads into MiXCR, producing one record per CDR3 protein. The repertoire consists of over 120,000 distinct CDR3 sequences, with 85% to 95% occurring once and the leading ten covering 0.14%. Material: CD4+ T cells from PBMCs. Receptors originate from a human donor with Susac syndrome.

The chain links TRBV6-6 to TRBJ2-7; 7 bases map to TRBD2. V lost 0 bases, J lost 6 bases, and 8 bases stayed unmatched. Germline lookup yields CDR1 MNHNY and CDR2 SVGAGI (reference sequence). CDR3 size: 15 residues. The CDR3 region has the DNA TGTGCCAGCAGTTACTCTGCCTCTAGCGGCGGCGAGCAGTACTTC. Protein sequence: CASSYSASSGGEQYF.

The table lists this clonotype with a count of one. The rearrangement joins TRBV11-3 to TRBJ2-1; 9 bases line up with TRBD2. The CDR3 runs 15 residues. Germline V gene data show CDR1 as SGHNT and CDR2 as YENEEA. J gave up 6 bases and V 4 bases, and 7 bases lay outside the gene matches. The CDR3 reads CASSSGTSRFNEQFF. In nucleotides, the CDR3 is TGTGCCAGCAGCTCCGGGACTAGCCGGTTCAATGAGCAGTTCTTC.

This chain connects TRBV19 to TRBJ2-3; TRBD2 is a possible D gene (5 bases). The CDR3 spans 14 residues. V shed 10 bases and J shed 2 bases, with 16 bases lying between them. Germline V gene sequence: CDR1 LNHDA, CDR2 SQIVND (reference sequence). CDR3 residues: CATRAPGDTDTQYF. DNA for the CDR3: TGTGCCACCCGGGCCCCCGGGGACACAGATACGCAGTATTTT.

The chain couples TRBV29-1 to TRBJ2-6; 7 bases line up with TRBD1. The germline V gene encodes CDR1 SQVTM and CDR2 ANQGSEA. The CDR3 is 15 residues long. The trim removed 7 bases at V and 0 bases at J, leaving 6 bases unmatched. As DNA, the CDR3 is TGCAGCGCCAGGACAGGCGCCTCTGGGGCCAACGTCCTGACTTTC. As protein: CSARTGASGANVLTF.

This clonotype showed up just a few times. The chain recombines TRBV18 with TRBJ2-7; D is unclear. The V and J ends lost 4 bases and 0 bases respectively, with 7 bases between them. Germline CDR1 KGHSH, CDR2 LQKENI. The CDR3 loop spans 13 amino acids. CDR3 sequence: CASSLASSYEQYF. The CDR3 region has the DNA TGTGCCAGCTCACTTGCGAGCTCCTACGAGCAGTACTTC.

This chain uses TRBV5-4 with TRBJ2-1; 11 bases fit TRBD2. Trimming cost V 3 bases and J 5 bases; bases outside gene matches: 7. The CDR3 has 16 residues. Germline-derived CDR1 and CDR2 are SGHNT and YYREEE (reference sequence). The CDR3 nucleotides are TGTGCCAGCAGCTGGGGACCACTAGCGGGGGACAATGAGCAGTTCTTC. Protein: CASSWGPLAGDNEQFF.

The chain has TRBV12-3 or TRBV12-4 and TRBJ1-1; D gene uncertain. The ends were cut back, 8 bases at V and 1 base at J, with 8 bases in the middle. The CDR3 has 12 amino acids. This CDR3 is CASGQENTEAFF. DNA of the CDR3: TGTGCCAGCGGGCAGGAGAACACTGAAGCTTTCTTT.

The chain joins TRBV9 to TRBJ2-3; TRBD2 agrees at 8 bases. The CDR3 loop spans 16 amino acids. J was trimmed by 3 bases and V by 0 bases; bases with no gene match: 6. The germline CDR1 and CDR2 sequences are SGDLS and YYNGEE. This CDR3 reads CASSVGPGGPTDTQYF. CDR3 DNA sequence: TGTGCCAGCAGCGTAGGACCGGGAGGGCCGACAGATACGCAGTATTTT. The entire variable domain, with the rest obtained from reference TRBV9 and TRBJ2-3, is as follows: DSGVTQTPKHLITATGQRVTLRCSPRSGDLSVYWYQQSLDQGLQFLIQYYNGEERAKGNILERFSAQQFPDLHSELNLSSLELGDSALYFCASSVGPGGPTDTQYFGPGTRLTVL.

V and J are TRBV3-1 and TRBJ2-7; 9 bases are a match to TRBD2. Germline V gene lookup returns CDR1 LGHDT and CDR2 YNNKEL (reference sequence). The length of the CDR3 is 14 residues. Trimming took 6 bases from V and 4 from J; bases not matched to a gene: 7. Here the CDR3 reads CASSGAGGRYEQYF. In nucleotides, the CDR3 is TGTGCCAGCAGTGGAGCGGGAGGCAGATACGAGCAGTACTTC.

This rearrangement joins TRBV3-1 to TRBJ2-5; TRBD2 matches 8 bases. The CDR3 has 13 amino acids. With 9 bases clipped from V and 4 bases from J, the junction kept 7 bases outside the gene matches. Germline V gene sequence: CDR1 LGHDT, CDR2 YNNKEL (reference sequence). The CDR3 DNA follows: TGTGCCAGTAAAAGCGGGGGCGGAGAGACCCAGTACTTC. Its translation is CASKSGGGETQYF.

CDR3 protein: CSARNSREFGNTIYF. The CDR3 DNA follows: TGCAGTGCTAGAAATAGCCGAGAATTCGGAAACACCATATATTTT. The J gene is TRBJ1-3, the V gene TRBV20-1; D ambiguous. The germline gives CDR1 DFQATT, CDR2 SNEGSKA (reference sequence). This CDR3 region has 15 residues. Trimming pared 2 bases from V and 4 bases from J, leaving 15 bases between.

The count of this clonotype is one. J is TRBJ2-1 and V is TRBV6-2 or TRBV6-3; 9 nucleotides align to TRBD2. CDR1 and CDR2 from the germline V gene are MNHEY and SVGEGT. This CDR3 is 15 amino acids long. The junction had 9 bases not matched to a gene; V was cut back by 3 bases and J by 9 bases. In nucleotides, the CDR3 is TGTGCCAGCAGTTATTTTGGCGGGAGGGCTAGTGAGCAGTTCTTC. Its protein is CASSYFGGRASEQFF.

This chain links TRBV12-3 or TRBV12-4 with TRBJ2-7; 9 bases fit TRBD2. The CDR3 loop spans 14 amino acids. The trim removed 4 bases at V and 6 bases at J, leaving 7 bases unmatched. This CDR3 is CASSWAGGPGEQYF. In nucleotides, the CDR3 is TGTGCCAGCAGTTGGGCGGGAGGGCCGGGCGAGCAGTACTTC.

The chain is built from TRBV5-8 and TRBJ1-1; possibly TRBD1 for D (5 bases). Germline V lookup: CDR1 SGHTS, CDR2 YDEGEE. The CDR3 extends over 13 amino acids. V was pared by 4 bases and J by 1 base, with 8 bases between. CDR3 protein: CASSVDRNTEAFF. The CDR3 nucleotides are TGTGCCAGCAGCGTCGACAGGAACACTGAAGCTTTCTTT.

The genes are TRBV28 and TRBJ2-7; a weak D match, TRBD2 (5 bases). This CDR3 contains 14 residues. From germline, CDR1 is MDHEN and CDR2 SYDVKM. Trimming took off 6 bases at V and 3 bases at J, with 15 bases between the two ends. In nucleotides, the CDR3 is TGTGCCAGCAGGAATCAGGAGGTCAGCTACGAGCAGTACTTC. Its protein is CASRNQEVSYEQYF.

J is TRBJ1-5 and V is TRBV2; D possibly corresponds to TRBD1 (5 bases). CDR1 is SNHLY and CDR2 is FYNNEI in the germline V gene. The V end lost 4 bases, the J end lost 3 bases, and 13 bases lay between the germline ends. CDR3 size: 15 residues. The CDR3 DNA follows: TGTGCCAGCAGTGTCCAGGGTCAGGCCAATCAGCCCCAGCATTTT. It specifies CASSVQGQANQPQHF.

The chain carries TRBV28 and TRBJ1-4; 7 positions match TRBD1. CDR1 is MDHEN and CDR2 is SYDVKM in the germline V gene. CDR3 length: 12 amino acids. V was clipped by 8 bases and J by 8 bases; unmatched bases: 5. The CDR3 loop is CASRDSREKLFF. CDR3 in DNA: TGTGCCAGCCGGGACAGTCGGGAAAAACTGTTTTTT.

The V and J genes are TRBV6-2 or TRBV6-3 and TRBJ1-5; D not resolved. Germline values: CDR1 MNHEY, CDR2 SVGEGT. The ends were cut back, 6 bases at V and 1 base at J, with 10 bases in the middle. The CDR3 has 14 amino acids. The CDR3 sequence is CASRVGGSNQPQHF. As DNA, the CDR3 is TGTGCCAGCAGGGTAGGCGGGAGCAATCAGCCCCAGCATTTT.

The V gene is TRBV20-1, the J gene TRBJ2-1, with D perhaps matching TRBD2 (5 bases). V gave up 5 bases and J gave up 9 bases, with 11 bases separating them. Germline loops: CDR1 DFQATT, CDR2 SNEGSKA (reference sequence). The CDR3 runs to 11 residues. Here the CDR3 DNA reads TGCAGTGCTCCTGCCGCGGGTGAGCAGTTCTTC. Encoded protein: CSAPAAGEQFF.

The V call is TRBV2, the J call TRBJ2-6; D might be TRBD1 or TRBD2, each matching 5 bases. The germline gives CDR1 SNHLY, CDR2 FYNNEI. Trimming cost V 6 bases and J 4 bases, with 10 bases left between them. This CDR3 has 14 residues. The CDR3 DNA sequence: TGTGCCAGCAGCAGGGACGGGGGGGCCAACGTCCTGACTTTC. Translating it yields CASSRDGGANVLTF. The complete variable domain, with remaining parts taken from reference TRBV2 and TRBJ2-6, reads EPEVTQTPSHQVTQMGQEVILRCVPISNHLYFYWYRQILGQKVEFLVSFYNNEISEKSEIFDDQFSVERPDGSNFTLKIRSTKLEDSAMYFCASSRDGGANVLTFGAGSRLTVL.

As DNA, the CDR3 is TGTGCCAGCAGTTTACAGGGATGGAATTCACCCCTCCACTTT. Protein: CASSLQGWNSPLHF. The rearrangement uses TRBV28 and TRBJ1-6; weak D call: TRBD1 (5 bases). The CDR3 runs to 14 residues. Trimming pared 2 bases from V and 7 bases from J, leaving 9 bases between. Germline V lookup: CDR1 MDHEN, CDR2 SYDVKM. Supplemented by reference TRBV28 and TRBJ1-6, the full variable domain reads DVKVTQSSRYLVKRTGEKVFLECVQDMDHENMFWYRQDPGLGLRLIYFSYDVKMKEKGDIPEGYSVSREKKERFSLILESASTNQTSMYLCASSLQGWNSPLHFGNGTRLTVT.